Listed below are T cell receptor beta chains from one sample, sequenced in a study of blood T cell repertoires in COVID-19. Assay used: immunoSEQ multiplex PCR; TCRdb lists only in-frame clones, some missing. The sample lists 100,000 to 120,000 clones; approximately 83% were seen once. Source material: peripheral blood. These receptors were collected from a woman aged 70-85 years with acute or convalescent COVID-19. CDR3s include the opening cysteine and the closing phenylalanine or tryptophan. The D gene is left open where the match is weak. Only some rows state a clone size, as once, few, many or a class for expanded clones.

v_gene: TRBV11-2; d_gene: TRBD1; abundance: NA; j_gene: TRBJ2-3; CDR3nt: TGTGCCAGCAGCTCAGCCGACAGGGGGCTAGATACGCAGTATTTT; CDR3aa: CASSSADRGLDTQYF
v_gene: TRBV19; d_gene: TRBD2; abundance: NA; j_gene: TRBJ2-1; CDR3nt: TGTGCCAGTAGTTCACATAGCGGGAGGGCCTCCTACAATGAGCAGTTCTTC; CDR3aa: CASSSHSGRASYNEQFF
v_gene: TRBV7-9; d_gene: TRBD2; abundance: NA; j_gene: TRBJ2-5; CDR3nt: TGTGCCAGCAGCTCCCCAGGCAGCGGGGGGCCCACCGGGACCCAGTACTTC; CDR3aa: CASSSPGSGGPTGTQYF
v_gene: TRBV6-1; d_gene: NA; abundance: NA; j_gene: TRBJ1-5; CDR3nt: TGTGCCAGCAGTGAAAGCCCCTGGGGAGGCAATCAGCCCCAGCATTTT; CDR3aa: CASSESPWGGNQPQHF
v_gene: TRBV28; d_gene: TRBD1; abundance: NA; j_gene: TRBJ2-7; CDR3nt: TGTGCCAGCAGTCGGACAGGCTCTTACTCCTACGAGCAGTACTTC; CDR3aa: CASSRTGSYSYEQYF
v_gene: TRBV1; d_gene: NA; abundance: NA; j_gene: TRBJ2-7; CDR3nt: TGCACCAGCAGCCAAGAAGGGTTTAGCGGGATCCCTACCTACGAGCAGTACTTC; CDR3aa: CTSSQEGFSGIPTYEQYF
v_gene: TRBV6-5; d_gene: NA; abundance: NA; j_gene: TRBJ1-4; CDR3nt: TGTGCCAGCAGAGCGGCTGTTAATGAAAAACTGTTTTTT; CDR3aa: CASRAAVNEKLFF
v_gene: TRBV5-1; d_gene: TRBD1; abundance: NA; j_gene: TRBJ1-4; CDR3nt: TGCGCCAGCAGCTTGGACAGGGGAAGAGAAAAACTGTTTTTT; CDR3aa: CASSLDRGREKLFF
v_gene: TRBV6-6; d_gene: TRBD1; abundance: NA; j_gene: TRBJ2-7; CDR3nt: TGTGCCAGTCTCCGGGACAGGGGGTCAGACGAGCAGTACTTC; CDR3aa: CASLRDRGSDEQYF
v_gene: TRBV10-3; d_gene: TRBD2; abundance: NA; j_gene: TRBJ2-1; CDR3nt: TGTGCCATCAGTGTAACCAGCGGGAAGGATCGATCCTACAATGAGCAGTTCTTC; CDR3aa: CAISVTSGKDRSYNEQFF
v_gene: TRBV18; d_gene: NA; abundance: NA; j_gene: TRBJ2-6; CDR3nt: TGTGCCAGCTCACATTCAGGACAGCGCTCTGGGGCCAACGTCCTGACTTTC; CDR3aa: CASSHSGQRSGANVLTF
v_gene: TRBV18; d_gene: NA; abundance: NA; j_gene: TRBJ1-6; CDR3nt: TGTGCCAGCTCACCACCCGCCGTGGGGAGCTCCTATAATTCACCCCTCCACTTT; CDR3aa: CASSPPAVGSSYNSPLHF
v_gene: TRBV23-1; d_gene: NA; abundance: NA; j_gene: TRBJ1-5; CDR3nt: TGCGCCAGCATTCCAGGGCCTCTTTCCAATCAGCCCCAGCATTTT; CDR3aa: CASIPGPLSNQPQHF
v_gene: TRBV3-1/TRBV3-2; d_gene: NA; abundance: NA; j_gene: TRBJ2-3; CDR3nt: TGTGCCAGCAGCCACCTGGACACAACCTTGAGGTATTTT; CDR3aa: CASSHLDTTLRYF
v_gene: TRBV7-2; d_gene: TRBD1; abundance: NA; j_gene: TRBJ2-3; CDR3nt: TGTGCCAGCAGCAACCAGGGGGCCCCTAGCACAGATACGCAGTATTTT; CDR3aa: CASSNQGAPSTDTQYF
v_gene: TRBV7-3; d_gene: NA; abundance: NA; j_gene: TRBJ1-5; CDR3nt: TGTGCCAGCAGACAACACCTTAGCAATCAGCCCCAGCATTTT; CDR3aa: CASRQHLSNQPQHF
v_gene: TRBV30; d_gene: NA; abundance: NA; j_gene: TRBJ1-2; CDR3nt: TGTGCCTGGAGTACGCCGACAGGTGGCTACACCTTC; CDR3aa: CAWSTPTGGYTF
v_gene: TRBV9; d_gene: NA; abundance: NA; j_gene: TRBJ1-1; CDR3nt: TGTGCCAGCAGCGTAGCTAGCAGTATGAACACTGAAGCTTTCTTT; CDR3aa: CASSVASSMNTEAFF
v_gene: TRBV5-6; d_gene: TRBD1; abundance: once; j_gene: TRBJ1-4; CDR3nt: TGTGCCAGCAGCTTATACCAGGGGGCTACAACTAATGAAAAACTGTTTTTT; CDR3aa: CASSLYQGATTNEKLFF